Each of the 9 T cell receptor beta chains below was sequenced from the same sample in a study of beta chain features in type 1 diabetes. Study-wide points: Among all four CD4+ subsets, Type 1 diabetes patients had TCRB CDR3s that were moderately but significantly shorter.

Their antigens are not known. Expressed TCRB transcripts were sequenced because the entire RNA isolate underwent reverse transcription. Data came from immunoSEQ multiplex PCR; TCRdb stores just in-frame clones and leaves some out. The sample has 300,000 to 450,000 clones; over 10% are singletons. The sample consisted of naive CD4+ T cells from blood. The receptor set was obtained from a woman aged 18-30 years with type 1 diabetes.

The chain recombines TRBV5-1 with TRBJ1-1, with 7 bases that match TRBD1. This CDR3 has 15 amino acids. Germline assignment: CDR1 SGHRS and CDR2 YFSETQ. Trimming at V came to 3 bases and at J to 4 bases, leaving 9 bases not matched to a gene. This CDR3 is CASSSYRGRGTEAFF. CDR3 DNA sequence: TGCGCCAGCAGCTCATACAGGGGACGGGGCACTGAAGCTTTCTTT.

CDR3 region: CASSPRVGEAFF. DNA of the CDR3: TGTGCCAGCTCACCCCGGGTAGGTGAAGCTTTCTTT. The chain is built from TRBV18 and TRBJ1-1; D is unresolved. This CDR3 is built from 12 residues. V lost 3 bases, J lost 7 bases, and 9 bases lay in between. The germline V gene has CDR1 KGHSH and CDR2 LQKENI.

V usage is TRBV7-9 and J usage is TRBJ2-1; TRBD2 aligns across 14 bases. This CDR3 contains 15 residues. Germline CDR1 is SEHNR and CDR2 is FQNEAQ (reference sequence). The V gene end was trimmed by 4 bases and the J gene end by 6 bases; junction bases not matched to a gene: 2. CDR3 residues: CASSSGLAGGNEQFF. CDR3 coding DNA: TGTGCCAGCAGCTCAGGACTAGCGGGGGGCAATGAGCAGTTCTTC.

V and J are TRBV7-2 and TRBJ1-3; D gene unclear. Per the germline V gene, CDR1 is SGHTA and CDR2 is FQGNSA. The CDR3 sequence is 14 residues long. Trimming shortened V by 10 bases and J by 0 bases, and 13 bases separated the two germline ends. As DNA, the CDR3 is TGTGCCACAGCCCCACAGAGCTCTGGAAACACCATATATTTT. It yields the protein CATAPQSSGNTIYF.

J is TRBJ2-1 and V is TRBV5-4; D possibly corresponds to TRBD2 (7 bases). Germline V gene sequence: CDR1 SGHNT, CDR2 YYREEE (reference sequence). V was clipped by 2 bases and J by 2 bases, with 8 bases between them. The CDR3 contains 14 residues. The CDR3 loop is CASSLGGAYNEQFF. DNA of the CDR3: TGTGCCAGCAGCTTAGGGGGGGCCTACAATGAGCAGTTCTTC.

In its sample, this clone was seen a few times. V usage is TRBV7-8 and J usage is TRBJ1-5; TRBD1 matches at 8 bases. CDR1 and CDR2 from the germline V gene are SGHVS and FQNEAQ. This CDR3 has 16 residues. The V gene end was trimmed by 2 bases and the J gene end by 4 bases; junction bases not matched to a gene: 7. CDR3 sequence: CASSLNRQGRNQPQHF. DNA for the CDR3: TGTGCCAGCAGCTTAAATAGACAGGGGAGGAATCAGCCCCAGCATTTT.

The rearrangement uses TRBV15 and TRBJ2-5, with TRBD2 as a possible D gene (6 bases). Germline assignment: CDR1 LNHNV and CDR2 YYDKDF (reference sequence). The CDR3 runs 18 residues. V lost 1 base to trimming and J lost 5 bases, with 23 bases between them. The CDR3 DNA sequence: TGTGCCACCAGCAGAGCCCTCGGGCGGGGCTCACCGTTGGAGACCCAGTACTTC. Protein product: CATSRALGRGSPLETQYF.

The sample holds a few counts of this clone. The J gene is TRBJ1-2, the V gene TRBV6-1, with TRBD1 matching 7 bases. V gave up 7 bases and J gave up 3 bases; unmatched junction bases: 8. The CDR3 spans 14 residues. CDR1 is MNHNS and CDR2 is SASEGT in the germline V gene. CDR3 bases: TGTGCCAGCACCCTGACAGGGACGTACTATGGCTACACCTTC. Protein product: CASTLTGTYYGYTF.

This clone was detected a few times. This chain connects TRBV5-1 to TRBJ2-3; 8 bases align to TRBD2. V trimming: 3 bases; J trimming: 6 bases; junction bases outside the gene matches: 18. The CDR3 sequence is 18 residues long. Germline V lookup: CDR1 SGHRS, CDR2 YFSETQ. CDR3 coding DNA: TGCGCCAGCAGCTCTACCGGGACTAGTTTCCCTCCACTGGATACGCAGTATTTT. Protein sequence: CASSSTGTSFPPLDTQYF.